This entry is about one T cell receptor beta chain. Antigen: not known. The record originates from a study of blood T cells in healthy people across ages. Findings of the study overall: TCR beta diversity, measured per million T cells, fell in a roughly linear way with age. CMV infection status of these donors was not known.

Germline CDR1 is SNHLY and CDR2 is FYNNEI. Trimming left V 2 bases short and J 1 base short, with 12 bases between. CDR3 length: 15 amino acids. A J-beta primer mix and a sample-barcoded 5' primer were used in a second PCR of roughly 7 to 12 cycles. TCRdb re-called the 5' RACE reads with MiXCR, one entry per CDR3 protein. Here the sample spans about 1.4 million distinct CDR3 sequences, around 55% being singletons. RNA extraction gave at least 5.5 micrograms of total RNA per sample. Sample: blood. The chain recombines TRBV2 with TRBJ2-7, with D unresolved. The clonotype originates from a man aged 18 to 29 in good health. DNA for the CDR3: TGTGCCAGCAGTGAACTACAGCTGGTTTCCTACGAGCAGTACTTC. Translating gives CASSELQLVSYEQYF.